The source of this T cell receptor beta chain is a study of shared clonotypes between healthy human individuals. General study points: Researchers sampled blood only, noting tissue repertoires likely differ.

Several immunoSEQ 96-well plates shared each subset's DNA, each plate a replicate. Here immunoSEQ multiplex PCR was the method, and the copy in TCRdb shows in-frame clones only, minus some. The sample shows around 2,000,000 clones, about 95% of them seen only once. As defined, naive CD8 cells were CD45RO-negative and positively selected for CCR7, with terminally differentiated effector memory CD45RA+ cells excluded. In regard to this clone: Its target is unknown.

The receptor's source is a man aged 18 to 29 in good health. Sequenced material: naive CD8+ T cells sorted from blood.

CDR3 amino acids: CASRFTGSLEQFF. As DNA, the CDR3 is TGTGCCAGCAGGTTTACAGGGAGCCTTGAGCAGTTCTTC. This rearrangement joins TRBV7-2 to TRBJ2-1; perhaps TRBD1 as D (6 bases). CDR1 SGHTA and CDR2 FQGNSA come from the germline V gene. The V end lost 6 bases, the J end lost 9 bases, and 15 bases lay between the germline ends. The CDR3 has 13 amino acids.